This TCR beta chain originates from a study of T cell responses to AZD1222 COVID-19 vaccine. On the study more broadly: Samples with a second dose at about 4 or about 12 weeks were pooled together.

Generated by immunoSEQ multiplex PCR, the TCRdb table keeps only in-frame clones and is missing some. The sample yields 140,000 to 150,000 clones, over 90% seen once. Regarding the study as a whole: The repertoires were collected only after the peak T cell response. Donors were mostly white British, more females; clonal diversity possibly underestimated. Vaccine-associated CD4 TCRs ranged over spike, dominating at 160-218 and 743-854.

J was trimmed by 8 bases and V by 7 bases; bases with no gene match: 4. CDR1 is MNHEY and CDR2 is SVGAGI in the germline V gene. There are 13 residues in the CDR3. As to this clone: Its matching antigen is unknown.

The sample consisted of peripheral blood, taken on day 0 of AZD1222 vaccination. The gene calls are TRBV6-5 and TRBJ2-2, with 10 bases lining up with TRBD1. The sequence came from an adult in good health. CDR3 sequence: CASMGTGAGELFF. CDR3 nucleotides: TGTGCCAGCATGGGGACAGGGGCGGGGGAGCTGTTTTTT.